This TCR beta chain was observed in a study of cytomegalovirus exposure and HLA in healthy donors. Study-wide results and caveats: Later work found most CMV-associated TCR beta chains apparently HLA-restricted. HLA alleles showed associations with some 17,000 TCR beta sequences in a later analysis, at a 0.05 false discovery rate.

On this clone itself: Antigen specificity is unknown.

The primer mix had 60 Vbeta and 13 Jbeta primers. Method: immunoSEQ multiplex PCR; TCRdb's copy keeps in-frame clones and lacks some. The sample holds around 100,000 clones; over 60% are singletons and the top ten take 4.1%. The origin of this receptor is a female donor in good health and CMV-seropositive. The sample was PBMCs.

CDR3 amino acids: CATSSPGTRGKDEQFF. CDR3 nucleotides: TGTGCCACCAGCAGCCCTGGGACTAGGGGGAAGGATGAGCAGTTCTTC. This chain uses TRBV15 with TRBJ2-1, with 8 bases that match TRBD2. Per germline, CDR1 LNHNV and CDR2 YYDKDF (reference sequence). The trim removed 3 bases at V and 8 bases at J, leaving 12 bases unmatched. This CDR3 contains 16 residues.